The sequence of this TCR beta chain was determined in a study of identifying expanded T cells in peripheral blood. Healthy donors had no documented immune events, such as infections, while sampled. The CDR3 loop spans 14 amino acids. The V gene lost 6 bases and the J gene lost 3 bases, with 11 bases spanning the gap. In germline, CDR1 is MNHNS, CDR2 SASEGT. Findings of the study overall: Differentially abundant clones: 0.95 to 1.5 between replicates, 16.4 at around 15 days, 19 at four.

Sequencing was performed with immunoSEQ multiplex PCR; in TCRdb, only in-frame clones are kept and a portion is missing. Of about 100,000 clones listed, around 90% are singletons. Turning to this clone: Its cognate antigen is unknown.

This receptor was obtained from a person aged 18-70 years in good health. Sequenced: blood. V usage is TRBV6-1 and J usage is TRBJ2-2; no reliable D call. CDR3 sequence: CASSAQIYTGELFF. The CDR3 DNA is TGTGCCAGCAGCGCCCAAATATACACCGGGGAGCTGTTTTTT.